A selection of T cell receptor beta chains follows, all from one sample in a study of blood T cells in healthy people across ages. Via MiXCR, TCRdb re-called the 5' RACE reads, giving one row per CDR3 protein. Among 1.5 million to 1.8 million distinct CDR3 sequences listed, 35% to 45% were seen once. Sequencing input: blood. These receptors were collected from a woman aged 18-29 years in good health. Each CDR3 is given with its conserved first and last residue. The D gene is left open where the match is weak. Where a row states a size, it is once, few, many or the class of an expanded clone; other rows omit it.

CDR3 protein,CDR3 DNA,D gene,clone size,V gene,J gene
CASSSTPHDHYGYTF,TGTGCCAGCAGCTCAACTCCACACGATCACTATGGCTACACCTTC,-,few,TRBV7-9,TRBJ1-2
CSARNGGGTEAFF,TGCAGTGCTAGAAATGGAGGGGGTACTGAAGCTTTCTTT,-,once,TRBV20-1,TRBJ1-1
CATNPGDSRADTQYF,TGCGCCACCAATCCCGGGGACTCGAGGGCAGATACGCAGTATTTT,-,many,TRBV5-1,TRBJ2-3
CASSQGTAIYGYTF,TGTGCCAGCAGCCAAGGGACAGCCATCTATGGCTACACCTTC,-,-,TRBV3-1,TRBJ1-2
CASSQERTGNTEAFF,TGCGCCAGCAGCCAAGAAAGGACGGGAAACACTGAAGCTTTCTTT,-,few,TRBV4-3,TRBJ1-1
CASSLPGGRHEKLFF,TGTGCCAGCAGCCTCCCGGGAGGGAGGCACGAAAAACTGTTTTTT,-,-,TRBV12-3/TRBV12-4,TRBJ1-4
CASSQGGSQYNEQFF,TGTGCCAGCAGCCAAGGGGGTTCGCAATACAATGAGCAGTTCTTC,-,few,TRBV3-1,TRBJ2-1
CASRMGLGSYEQYF,TGCGCCAGCAGAATGGGGCTCGGATCCTACGAGCAGTACTTC,-,few,TRBV4-1,TRBJ2-7
CASSLRGKAKNIQYF,TGTGCCAGCAGTTTAAGAGGGAAGGCCAAAAACATTCAGTACTTC,-,-,TRBV12-3/TRBV12-4,TRBJ2-4
CSGSDSSYEQYF,TGCAGCGGTTCGGATAGCTCCTACGAGCAGTACTTC,-,-,TRBV29-1,TRBJ2-7
CVSSLRGGTTEAFF,TGTGTCAGCAGCCTACGGGGAGGAACAACTGAAGCTTTCTTT,-,once,TRBV6-5,TRBJ1-1
CSAPQGASYGYTF,TGCAGTGCGCCACAGGGGGCCAGCTATGGCTACACCTTC,TRBD1,few,TRBV20-1,TRBJ1-2
CAIGDPGTPYNEQFF,TGTGCCATCGGTGACCCCGGGACACCCTACAATGAGCAGTTCTTC,-,once,TRBV10-3,TRBJ2-1
CASSVGGVNRQFF,TGTGCCAGCAGCGTAGGAGGGGTTAACAGGCAGTTCTTC,-,-,TRBV9,TRBJ2-1
CSAISGIGEQYF,TGCAGCGCCATATCGGGAATTGGCGAGCAGTACTTC,-,few,TRBV29-1,TRBJ2-7
CASSLAFGRPGNTIYF,TGTGCCAGCAGCTTAGCGTTCGGCAGACCTGGAAACACCATATATTTT,-,-,TRBV7-9,TRBJ1-3
CASTLGQGGTEAFF,TGTGCCAGCACCCTCGGGCAGGGGGGAACTGAAGCTTTCTTT,TRBD1,-,TRBV6-5,TRBJ1-1
CASSSQVLAQETQYF,TGTGCCAGCAGTTCACAGGTCCTTGCCCAAGAGACCCAGTACTTC,-,few,TRBV6-6,TRBJ2-5
CASSRPGNLQETQYF,TGTGCCAGCAGCCGCCCGGGGAACCTCCAAGAGACCCAGTACTTC,-,-,TRBV2,TRBJ2-5
CASGKGGGTALAKNIQYF,TGTGCCAGTGGAAAGGGCGGGGGAACTGCTCTAGCCAAAAACATTCAGTACTTC,TRBD2,-,TRBV6-1,TRBJ2-4
CASSWGTRATQETQYF,TGTGCCAGCAGTTGGGGCACACGAGCAACCCAAGAGACCCAGTACTTC,-,-,TRBV12-3/TRBV12-4,TRBJ2-5
CASSDPFSGKEGEQYF,TGTGCCAGCAGCGACCCATTTAGCGGCAAGGAGGGCGAGCAGTACTTC,-,few,TRBV7-2,TRBJ2-7
CASSPRSYPGAEQFF,TGTGCCAGCAGTCCCCGTTCCTATCCGGGAGCTGAGCAGTTCTTC,-,-,TRBV27,TRBJ2-1
CASSQFARGFNEQFF,TGTGCCAGCAGCCAATTCGCCAGGGGATTCAATGAGCAGTTCTTC,-,-,TRBV3-1,TRBJ2-1
CSARDRTPNEKLFF,TGCAGTGCTAGAGATCGGACGCCTAATGAAAAACTGTTTTTT,-,-,TRBV20-1,TRBJ1-4
CSAELREPYGYTF,TGCAGTGCTGAACTCCGAGAACCATATGGCTACACCTTC,-,-,TRBV20-1,TRBJ1-2
CATSDFSNEQYF,TGTGCCACCAGTGATTTCAGTAATGAGCAGTACTTC,-,few,TRBV24-1,TRBJ2-5
CADSRQGIHEQYF,TGTGCCGACAGTCGGCAGGGGATACACGAGCAGTACTTC,-,-,TRBV28,TRBJ2-7
CASSLSLATYEQYF,TGTGCCAGCAGCCTAAGTTTAGCCACCTACGAGCAGTACTTC,-,few,TRBV7-9,TRBJ2-7
CASNPGSGTGFHEQYF,TGTGCCAGCAACCCAGGGTCCGGGACAGGGTTTCACGAGCAGTACTTC,TRBD1,-,TRBV27,TRBJ2-7
CASSVNRGDNEQFF,TGTGCCAGCAGCGTGAACAGGGGGGACAATGAGCAGTTCTTC,TRBD1,-,TRBV9,TRBJ2-1
CASSSGTGDRTPPHF,TGTGCCAGCAGCTCCGGGACAGGGGATAGGACACCCCCCCACTTT,TRBD1,-,TRBV7-2,TRBJ1-6